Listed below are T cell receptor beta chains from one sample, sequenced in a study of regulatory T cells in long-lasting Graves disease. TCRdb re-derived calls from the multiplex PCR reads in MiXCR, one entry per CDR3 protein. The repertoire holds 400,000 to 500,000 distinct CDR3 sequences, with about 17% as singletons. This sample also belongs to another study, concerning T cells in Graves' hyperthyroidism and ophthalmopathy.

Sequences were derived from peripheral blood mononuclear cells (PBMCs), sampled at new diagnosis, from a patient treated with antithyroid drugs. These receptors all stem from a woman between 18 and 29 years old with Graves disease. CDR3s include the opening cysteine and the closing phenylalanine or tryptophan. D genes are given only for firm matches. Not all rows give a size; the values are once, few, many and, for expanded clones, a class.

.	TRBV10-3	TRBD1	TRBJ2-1	TGTGCCATCAGTCCGGGACAGGGGGAATTATCGAGCTCCTACAATGAGCAGTTCTTC	CAISPGQGELSSSYNEQFF
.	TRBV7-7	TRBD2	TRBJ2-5	TGTGCTAGCAGCCACAGCGGGAGGGCGGAGACCCAGTACTTC	CASSHSGRAETQYF
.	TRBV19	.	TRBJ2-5	TGTGCCAGTAGTATAGTAGCCGGGCTTAAAGAGACCCAGTACTTC	CASSIVAGLKETQYF
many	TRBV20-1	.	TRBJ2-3	TGCAGTGCTGGAGGGCCCTCAGATACGCAGTATTTT	CSAGGPSDTQYF
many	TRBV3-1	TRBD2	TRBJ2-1	TGTGCCAGCAGCCCCTGGGGTAGCGGGAGGGCATCCAATGAGCAGTTCTTC	CASSPWGSGRASNEQFF
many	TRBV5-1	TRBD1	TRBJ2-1	TGCGCCAGCAGCGCAACCGGGACAGGGTCCCGATTACACTACAATGAGCAGTTCTTC	CASSATGTGSRLHYNEQFF
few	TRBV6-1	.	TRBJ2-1	TGTGCCAGCAGTCCCCTAGGCTATGAGCAGTTCTTC	CASSPLGYEQFF
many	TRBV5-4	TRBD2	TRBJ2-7	TGTGCCAGCAGCTTGGGACTAGCGGAGTCCTACGAGCAGTACTTC	CASSLGLAESYEQYF
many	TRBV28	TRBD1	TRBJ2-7	TGTGCCAGCAACAGGGACAGGGGGCTGCGAGGGTGGCAGTACTTC	CASNRDRGLRGWQYF
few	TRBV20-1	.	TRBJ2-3	TGCAGTGCTGGCAAAGAAGATACGCAGTATTTT	CSAGKEDTQYF
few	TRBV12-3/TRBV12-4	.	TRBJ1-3	TGTGCCAGCAGCGCCCGAGGAAACACCATATATTTT	CASSARGNTIYF
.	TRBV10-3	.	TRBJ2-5	TGTGCCATCAGTGAGTCGGGGGGAGAGACCCAGTACTTC	CAISESGGETQYF
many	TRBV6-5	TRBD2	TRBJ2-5	TGTGCCAGCAGTTACTTCGGACTAGCGGGTCAAGAGACCCAGTACTTC	CASSYFGLAGQETQYF
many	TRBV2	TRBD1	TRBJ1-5	TGTGCCAGCAGGGGACAGGGGGTCAGTCAGCCCCAGCATTTT	CASRGQGVSQPQHF
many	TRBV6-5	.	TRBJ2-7	TGTGCCAGCAGTTACGGAGACAGGAACAACTACGAGCAGTACTTC	CASSYGDRNNYEQYF
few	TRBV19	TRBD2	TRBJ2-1	TGTGCCAGTAGTATGGGACTAGCGGCCAACTCCTACAATGAGCAGTTCTTC	CASSMGLAANSYNEQFF
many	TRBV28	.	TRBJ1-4	TGTGCCAGCAGACCTAACAGTGCAACTAATGAAAAACTGTTTTTT	CASRPNSATNEKLFF
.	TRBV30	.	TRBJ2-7	TGTGCCTGGAGCGAAAGGGGGGTCGAGCAGTACTTC	CAWSERGVEQYF
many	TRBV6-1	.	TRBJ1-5	TGTGCCAGCGGGAGGACATCTCTTAGCAATCAGCCCCAGCATTTT	CASGRTSLSNQPQHF
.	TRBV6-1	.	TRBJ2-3	TGTGCCAGCAGGTTTGGTGATACGCAGTATTTT	CASRFGDTQYF
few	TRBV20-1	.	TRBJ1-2	TGCAGTGCTAGACCCACAGGGCGCTATGGCTACACCTTC	CSARPTGRYGYTF
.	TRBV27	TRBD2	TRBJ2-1	TGTGCCAGCACAACTAGCGGGAACTGGGGGGAAAAGCAGTTCTTC	CASTTSGNWGEKQFF
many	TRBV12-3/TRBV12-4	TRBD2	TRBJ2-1	TGTGCCAGCAGCGGTATAGCGGGAGGGCCGCAGGTCCTGGATGAGCAGTTCTTC	CASSGIAGGPQVLDEQFF
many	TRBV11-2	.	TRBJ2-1	TGTGCCAGCAGCTTAGTTTCAAACAATGAGCAGTTCTTC	CASSLVSNNEQFF
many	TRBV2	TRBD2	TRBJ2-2	TGTGCCAGCAGTGTCCAGCGGGAGGGCCCTAGCACCGGGGAGCTGTTTTTT	CASSVQREGPSTGELFF
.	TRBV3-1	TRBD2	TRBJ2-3	TGTGCCAGCAGCCAACTTAGCGGGAGAGGGGATACGCAGTATTTT	CASSQLSGRGDTQYF
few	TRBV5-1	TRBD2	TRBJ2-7	TGCGCCAGCAGCGCGGGACTAGCGGGAGGCCGACCTTCCTACGAGCAGTACTTC	CASSAGLAGGRPSYEQYF
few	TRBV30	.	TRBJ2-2	TGTGCCTCTGCAGGGGGGGCGAGGGAGGCCGGGGAGCTGTTTTTT	CASAGGAREAGELFF
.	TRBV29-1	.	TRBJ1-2	TGCAGCACCCCAAGCGGTACCTATGGCTACACCTTC	CSTPSGTYGYTF
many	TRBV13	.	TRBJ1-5	TGTGCCAGCAGCCCATTCGGGACAACAAATCAGCCCCAGCATTTT	CASSPFGTTNQPQHF
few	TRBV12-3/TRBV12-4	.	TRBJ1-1	TGTGCCAGCAGTTACCCAACGACAGAAATGAACACTGAAGCTTTCTTT	CASSYPTTEMNTEAFF
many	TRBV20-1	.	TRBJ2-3	TGCAGTGCTTACCTTAGTCGTGGCACAGATACGCAGTATTTT	CSAYLSRGTDTQYF
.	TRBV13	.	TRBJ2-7	TGTGCCAGCAGCTTTCACGGCGCCTACGAGCAGTACTTC	CASSFHGAYEQYF
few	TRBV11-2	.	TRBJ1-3	TGTGCCAGCAGCTTAGATGGTGGGTCTGGAAACACCATATATTTT	CASSLDGGSGNTIYF
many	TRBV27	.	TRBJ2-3	TGTGCCAGCCAGAGGGGTGTATTTAGCACAGATACGCAGTATTTT	CASQRGVFSTDTQYF
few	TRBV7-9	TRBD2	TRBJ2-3	TGTGCCAGCAGCGGACTAGCGGGAAAGTCAGATACGCAGTATTTT	CASSGLAGKSDTQYF
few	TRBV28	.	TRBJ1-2	TGTGCCAGCAGTTTGAGGACTTTGGGAGGCTACACCTTC	CASSLRTLGGYTF
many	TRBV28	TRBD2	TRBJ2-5	TGTGCCACACTAGCGGGAGGAGGAGAGACCCAGTACTTC	CATLAGGGETQYF
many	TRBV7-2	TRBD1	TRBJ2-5	TGTGCCAGCAGCACAGACAGGGTTGGGGAGACCCAGTACTTC	CASSTDRVGETQYF
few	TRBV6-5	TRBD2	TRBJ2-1	TGTGCCAGCAGTTCTAGCGGGGATAACTACAATGAGCAGTTCTTC	CASSSSGDNYNEQFF
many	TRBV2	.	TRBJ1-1	TGTGCCAGCATTCGGACACGACAGAACACTGAAGCTTTCTTT	CASIRTRQNTEAFF
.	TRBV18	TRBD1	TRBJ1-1	TGTGCCAGCTCAATGACAGGGGGTGACACTGAAGCTTTCTTT	CASSMTGGDTEAFF
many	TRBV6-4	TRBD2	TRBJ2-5	TGTGCCAGCAGTGCGCGGGGGTGGCCCCAAGAGACCCAGTACTTC	CASSARGWPQETQYF
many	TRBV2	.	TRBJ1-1	TGTGCCAGCAGTGAAGAGCGGGGTCTTGAAGCTTTCTTT	CASSEERGLEAFF
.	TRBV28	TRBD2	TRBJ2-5	TGTGCCAGCAGTTTCGCGACTAGCGGGAGGCAAGAGACCCAGTACTTC	CASSFATSGRQETQYF
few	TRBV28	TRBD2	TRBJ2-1	TGTGCCAGCAGTTTGACTAGCGGGAGCGGATACAATGAGCAGTTCTTC	CASSLTSGSGYNEQFF
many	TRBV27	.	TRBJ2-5	TGTGCCAGCGAAGGGACCCAGTACTTC	CASEGTQYF
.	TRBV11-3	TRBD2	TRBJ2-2	TGTGCCAGCAGCTTAGGTTCCGGGAGGCGTGACACCGGGGAGCTGTTTTTT	CASSLGSGRRDTGELFF
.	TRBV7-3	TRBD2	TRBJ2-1	TGTGCCAGCAGTTCAGCCGGGACTAGCGGTTACAATGAGCAGTTCTTC	CASSSAGTSGYNEQFF
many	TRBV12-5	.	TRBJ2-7	TGTGCTAGTGGTTCCGCCGTTGGGGGGACACAGGGGATGCGCTACGAGCAGTACTTC	CASGSAVGGTQGMRYEQYF
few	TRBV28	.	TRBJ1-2	TGTGCCAGCAGTGAACCACCGGGGGGAAACTATGGCTACACCTTC	CASSEPPGGNYGYTF
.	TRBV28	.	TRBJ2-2	TGTGCCAGCATGGGGGACACGAACACCGAGGAGCTGTTTTTT	CASMGDTNTEELFF
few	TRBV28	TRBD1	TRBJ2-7	TGTGCCAGCAGTGCCTCCGGGACAGGGGAGATCGAGCAGTACTTC	CASSASGTGEIEQYF
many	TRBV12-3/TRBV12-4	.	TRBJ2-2	TGTGCCAGCAGCTTAGGGTACACCGGGGAGCTGTTTTTT	CASSLGYTGELFF
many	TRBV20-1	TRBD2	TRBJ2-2	TGCAGTGCTAGGGGGGGGGCCGGGGAGCTGTTTTTT	CSARGGAGELFF
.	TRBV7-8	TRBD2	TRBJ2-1	TGTGCCAGCAGCTCCAGGACTAGCGGGAGTAAGTCCTACAATGAGCAGTTCTTC	CASSSRTSGSKSYNEQFF
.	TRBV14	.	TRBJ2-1	TGTGCCAGCAGCGTTACTAGCTTTTACAATGAGCAGTTCTTC	CASSVTSFYNEQFF
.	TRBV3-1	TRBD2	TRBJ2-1	TGTGCCAGCAGCCAAGAGGGGACTATCTCCTACAATGAGCAGTTCTTC	CASSQEGTISYNEQFF
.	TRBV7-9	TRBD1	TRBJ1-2	TGTGCCAGCAGCTCGACAGGGGCTCTTGGCTACACCTTC	CASSSTGALGYTF
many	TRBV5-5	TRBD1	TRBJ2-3	TGTGCCAGCAGCTTGGCGACAGGGGCATCAGATACGCAGTATTTT	CASSLATGASDTQYF